A single sample gave rise to the 8 T cell receptor beta chains below, sequenced in a study of cytomegalovirus exposure and HLA in healthy donors. Primers included in the PCR were 60 Vbeta and 13 Jbeta primers. The protocol was immunoSEQ multiplex PCR, while the TCRdb copy is restricted to in-frame clones and leaves out a portion. Here the sample spans nearly 110,000 clones, 60% to 80% being singletons. Sequences were obtained from PBMCs. These receptors all come from a female donor in good health and CMV-seronegative.

This clone was counted between two and nine times. The chain uses TRBV5-4 and TRBJ2-7, with 9 positions matching TRBD2. Germline V gene sequence: CDR1 SGHNT, CDR2 YYREEE (reference sequence). V was pared by 4 bases and J by 6 bases, with 5 bases of the junction left unmatched. The CDR3 loop spans 13 amino acids. CDR3 sequence: CASSPGLASEQYF. For the CDR3, the DNA is TGTGCCAGCAGCCCCGGACTAGCGTCCGAGCAGTACTTC.

The V and J genes are TRBV9 and TRBJ1-1, with a possible D match to TRBD1 (6 bases). This CDR3 comprises 14 residues. In germline, CDR1 is SGDLS, CDR2 YYNGEE. Trimming removed 4 bases from V and 5 bases from J, with 15 bases in between. The CDR3 reads CASSPNRVGTEAFF. The DNA for the CDR3 is TGTGCCAGCAGCCCCAACAGGGTTGGAACTGAAGCTTTCTTT.

The rearrangement joins TRBV18 to TRBJ1-1, with 7 bases identical to TRBD1. The CDR3 runs to 13 residues. The ends lost 3 bases at V and 7 bases at J; junction bases unmatched: 5. Germline V lookup: CDR1 KGHSH, CDR2 LQKENI. The CDR3, as DNA: TGTGCCAGCTCACCCAGGGGGGCGAATGAAGCTTTCTTT. It codes for CASSPRGANEAFF.

The chain combines TRBV29-1 with TRBJ2-7; D perhaps matches TRBD1 (5 bases). Germline V lookup: CDR1 SQVTM, CDR2 ANQGSEA. Trimming took 1 base from V and 3 from J, leaving 13 bases between them. There are 14 residues in the CDR3. CDR3: CSVEVGQAGYEQYF. The CDR3 nucleotides read TGCAGCGTTGAAGTGGGGCAGGCCGGCTACGAGCAGTACTTC.

The chain combines TRBV11-2 with TRBJ2-7; 8 bases are a match to TRBD1. J was trimmed by 0 bases and V by 0 bases; bases with no gene match: 4. Per germline, CDR1 SGHAT and CDR2 FQNNGV. The CDR3 contains 16 residues. CDR3 sequence: CASSLDRGTGSYEQYF. DNA for the CDR3: TGTGCCAGCAGCTTAGATCGGGGGACAGGCTCCTACGAGCAGTACTTC.

V and J are TRBV6-1 and TRBJ2-3; perhaps TRBD1 as D (5 bases). Looked up from germline, CDR1 is MNHNS and CDR2 is SASEGT. Trimming shortened V by 0 bases and J by 2 bases, and 15 bases separated the two germline ends. The CDR3 runs to 17 residues. CDR3 sequence reads: CASSEALRGTTTDTQYF. CDR3 in DNA: TGTGCCAGCAGTGAAGCCCTAAGGGGTACTACCACAGATACGCAGTATTTT.

This chain links TRBV5-4 with TRBJ1-1; 8 nucleotides agree with TRBD1. This CDR3 has 14 residues. V dropped 1 base and J dropped 6; count of bases not matched to a gene: 5. The germline gives CDR1 SGHNT, CDR2 YYREEE (reference sequence). The CDR3 sequence is CASSLRRGLSEAFF. In DNA form, the CDR3 reads TGTGCCAGCAGCTTGCGCAGGGGGCTTTCTGAAGCTTTCTTT.

The chain uses TRBV7-2 and TRBJ1-2, with 11 bases lining up with TRBD1. CDR3 length: 15 amino acids. CDR1 is SGHTA and CDR2 is FQGNSA in the germline V gene. V dropped 4 bases and J dropped 6; count of bases not matched to a gene: 7. The CDR3 is CASSSTDRGRDGYTF. Here the CDR3 DNA reads TGTGCCAGCAGCTCGACGGACAGGGGGCGGGATGGCTACACCTTC.